This TCR beta chain stems from a study of T cell clones after liver transplantation. The study's findings and limits: In most of the 8 subjects, circulating graft-donor-reactive CD4 TCRbeta sequences fell significantly after transplant.

Assay: immunoSEQ multiplex PCR; the TCRdb copy retains only in-frame clones and omits some. The repertoire holds around 35,000 clones, with around 94% as singletons. Points on this clone: Its antigen is undetermined.

Germline V gene sequence: CDR1 SEHNR, CDR2 FQNEAQ (reference sequence). V gave up 5 bases and J gave up 3 bases; unmatched junction bases: 4. This CDR3 spans 14 amino acids. This chain uses TRBV7-9 with TRBJ1-5, with 7 positions matching TRBD1. Sequencing was performed on CD8+ T cells from blood, taken 12 months after liver transplant. The receptor's source is a human patient who received a liver transplant. Some T cells may have come from the graft donor. The CDR3 DNA follows: TGTGCCAGCAGCCCAGGGGGTGTCAATCAGCCCCAGCATTTT. Translation: CASSPGGVNQPQHF.